These 17 T cell receptor beta chains share one sample of origin, sequenced in a study of T-cell memory formation after mild COVID-19. A single record per CDR3 protein comes from TCRdb applying MiXCR to the 5' RACE reads. The top ten clones hold approximately 53% of a sample with some 13,000 distinct CDR3 sequences, more than 10% of them seen once. Material for sequencing was PBMCs or a T cell subset sorted from them (not recorded which). The receptors were gathered from an adult woman who had mild COVID-19 (a few samples of this study predate the infection). Cell type and time point are not known.

This clonotype was detected ten times or more. The CDR3 spells CATSGFANYGYTF. The CDR3 bases are TGTGCCACCAGTGGATTCGCAAACTATGGCTACACCTTC. This rearrangement joins TRBV24-1 to TRBJ1-2; D gene uncertain. The germline CDR1 and CDR2 sequences are KGHDR and SFDVKD. Trimming stripped 5 bases from V and 2 bases from J, with 8 bases between. The CDR3 is 13 residues long.

This clonotype appeared many times. The rearrangement joins TRBV11-3 to TRBJ2-3; TRBD1 is a possible D gene (5 bases). The CDR3 contains 16 residues. With 1 base removed from V and 2 bases from J, the gap between germline ends came to 13 bases. The germline V gene has CDR1 SGHNT and CDR2 YENEEA. The CDR3 nucleotides are TGTGCCAGCAGCTTAGTTGTGGGGCATGACACAGATACGCAGTATTTT. It encodes CASSLVVGHDTDTQYF.

This clonotype was found many times. The chain is built from TRBV5-6 and TRBJ2-2, with 11 bases matching TRBD2. CDR1 and CDR2 (germline): SGHDT, YYEEEE. V dropped 5 bases and J dropped 3; count of bases not matched to a gene: 3. The CDR3 loop spans 15 amino acids. CDR3 region: CASRRLAGYTGELFF. CDR3 coding DNA: TGTGCCAGCAGAAGACTAGCGGGATACACCGGGGAGCTGTTTTTT.

This clonotype was seen repeatedly, ten times or more. The chain joins TRBV7-2 to TRBJ2-1; D is undetermined. V lost 1 base and J lost 8, with 12 bases in between. The CDR3 extends over 14 amino acids. The germline V gene encodes CDR1 SGHTA and CDR2 FQGNSA. The CDR3 protein is CASSLGGKWDEQFF. As DNA, the CDR3 is TGTGCCAGCAGCTTAGGAGGAAAATGGGATGAGCAGTTCTTC.

This clonotype was counted at least ten times. This sequence joins TRBV11-3 and TRBJ1-1; TRBD1 might be the D (5 bases). Trimming took 4 bases from V and 0 from J, leaving 21 bases between them. The CDR3 spans 18 residues. Germline V gene sequence: CDR1 SGHNT, CDR2 YENEEA. The CDR3 protein is CASSYRWHLLSLNTEAFF. CDR3 DNA: TGTGCCAGCAGCTACAGGTGGCACCTGCTTTCCTTGAACACTGAAGCTTTCTTT.

In this sample, this clonotype turned up many times. The rearrangement joins TRBV18 to TRBJ1-1; D gene unclear. This CDR3 has 13 residues. The V gene lost 10 bases and the J gene lost 2 bases, with 14 bases spanning the gap. CDR1 is KGHSH and CDR2 is LQKENI in the germline V gene. The CDR3 coding sequence is TGTGCCAACACCGAAGGGAGAAACACTGAAGCTTTCTTT. Residues: CANTEGRNTEAFF.

V and J are TRBV4-1 and TRBJ1-1; 11 bases agree with TRBD1. This CDR3 has 14 amino acids. Germline CDR1 is MGHRA and CDR2 is YSYEKL. V lost 4 bases to trimming and J lost 6 bases; unmatched junction nucleotides: 4. The CDR3 is CASSLGQGASEAFF. The CDR3 bases are TGCGCCAGCAGCCTCGGACAGGGGGCGTCTGAAGCTTTCTTT.

The chain combines TRBV10-3 with TRBJ2-3; perhaps TRBD1 as D (6 bases). The germline V and J ends were trimmed by 0 bases and 0 bases, with 10 bases remaining between them. The CDR3 runs to 16 residues. Per germline, CDR1 ENHRY and CDR2 SYGVKD. This CDR3 is CAISESTGPSTDTQYF. The CDR3 coding sequence is TGTGCCATCAGTGAGTCGACAGGACCCAGCACAGATACGCAGTATTTT.

This clonotype showed up many times. The CDR3: CASAGLAVRRPLHNEQFF. The CDR3 nucleotides are TGTGCCAGTGCCGGACTAGCGGTTCGACGGCCTTTACACAATGAGCAGTTCTTC. The chain is built from TRBV19 and TRBJ2-1; TRBD2 agrees at 10 bases. CDR1 and CDR2 from the germline V gene are LNHDA and SQIVND (reference sequence). The CDR3 length is 18 residues. V was clipped by 8 bases and J by 5 bases; unmatched bases: 18. The whole variable domain, filled in from reference TRBV19 and TRBJ2-1, reads DGGITQSPKYLFRKEGQNVTLSCEQNLNHDAMYWYRQDPGQGLRLIYYSQIVNDFQKGDIAEGYSVSREKKESFPLTVTSAQKNPTAFYLCASAGLAVRRPLHNEQFFGPGTRLTVL.

The table lists this clonotype with many counts. The V gene is TRBV5-1, the J gene TRBJ1-3; D uncertain. The CDR3 totals 14 residues. V lost 3 bases and J 0 bases, leaving 7 bases between the germline ends. Looked up from germline, CDR1 is SGHRS and CDR2 is YFSETQ. The chain's CDR3 is CASSYGDSGNTIYF. The CDR3 DNA reads as TGCGCCAGCAGCTATGGAGACTCTGGAAACACCATATATTTT.

Within the sample, this clonotype is medium-sized (0.01 to 0.1%). The chain employs TRBV6-5 and TRBJ1-1, with 8 bases identical to TRBD1. Losses at the gene ends were 6 bases for V and 5 bases for J; bases not matched to a gene: 8. CDR3 size: 14 residues. Germline CDR1 and CDR2: MNHEY and SVGAGI. Here the CDR3 reads CASSPGGVWTEAFF. The DNA of the CDR3 is TGTGCCAGCAGCCCAGGGGGCGTTTGGACTGAAGCTTTCTTT.

This clonotype was picked up a small number of times. The V and J genes are TRBV12-3 or TRBV12-4 and TRBJ1-1; D unresolved. The CDR3 totals 12 residues. The germline V and J ends were trimmed by 1 base and 4 bases, with 4 bases remaining between them. Written as DNA, the CDR3 is TGTGCCAGCAGTTTAGTTTCCACTGAAGCTTTCTTT. Translated, it gives CASSLVSTEAFF.

This clonotype has ten or more counts. The V call is TRBV6-2 or TRBV6-3, the J call TRBJ2-1, with 8 positions matching TRBD2. The trim removed 2 bases at V and 7 bases at J, leaving 7 bases unmatched. In germline, CDR1 is MNHEY, CDR2 SVGEGT. The CDR3 runs 15 residues. The CDR3 is CASSYATGGVNEQFF. The DNA of the CDR3 is TGTGCCAGCAGTTACGCGACGGGAGGGGTGAATGAGCAGTTCTTC.

This clonotype showed up many times. The CDR3, as DNA: TGCGCCAGCAGCTTGTTGGCAGAAGGCTACGAGCAGTACTTC. The encoded protein is CASSLLAEGYEQYF. The V gene is TRBV5-1, the J gene TRBJ2-7; D is undetermined. The CDR3 extends over 14 amino acids. CDR1 and CDR2 from the germline V gene are SGHRS and YFSETQ. V was cut by 1 base and J by 3 bases, with 11 bases left in between.

This clonotype was seen repeatedly, ten times or more. The rearrangement joins TRBV29-1 to TRBJ2-1, with D maybe TRBD2 (6 bases). V was pared by 6 bases and J by 10 bases, with 16 bases between. Germline V gene data show CDR1 as SQVTM and CDR2 as ANQGSEA. The CDR3 covers 12 residues. CDR3 loop: CSVRTFSGEQFF. CDR3 in DNA: TGCAGCGTCCGGACCTTTAGCGGCGAGCAGTTCTTC.

The chain is built from TRBV7-2 and TRBJ2-3, with TRBD2 as a possible D gene (6 bases). Germline V gene data show CDR1 as SGHTA and CDR2 as FQGNSA. The germline V and J ends were trimmed by 1 base and 3 bases, with 14 bases remaining between them. This CDR3 has 16 residues. The CDR3 nucleotides read TGTGCCAGCAGCTTAGGGGCGGGTCTAGCGACAGATACGCAGTATTTT. Amino acids: CASSLGAGLATDTQYF.

This clonotype occurred many times. V usage is TRBV5-1 and J usage is TRBJ1-1; TRBD1 agrees at 7 bases. CDR1 is SGHRS and CDR2 is YFSETQ in the germline V gene. The CDR3 length is 14 residues. The V gene end was trimmed by 4 bases and the J gene end by 3 bases; junction bases not matched to a gene: 6. CDR3 sequence reads: CASSVDRVDTEAFF. In nucleotides, the CDR3 is TGCGCCAGCAGCGTAGACAGGGTGGACACTGAAGCTTTCTTT. Drawing the rest from reference TRBV5-1 and TRBJ1-1, the complete variable domain is KAGVTQTPRYLIKTRGQQVTLSCSPISGHRSVSWYQQTPGQGLQFLFEYFSETQRNKGNFPGRFSGRQFSNSRSEMNVSTLELGDSALYLCASSVDRVDTEAFFGQGTRLTVV.